The rows below give T cell receptor beta chains drawn from one sample of a study of blood T cell repertoires in COVID-19. Sequencing was performed with immunoSEQ multiplex PCR; in TCRdb, only in-frame clones are kept and a portion is missing. The sample yields 90,000 to 100,000 clones, about 80% seen once. Sequencing input: peripheral blood. The receptor source for this set is a man older than 75 with acute or convalescent COVID-19. The CDR3 runs from the conserved cysteine through the conserved F or W. The D gene is left open where the match is weak. Clone size is stated in some rows and not others, as once, few, many or a class when expanded.

V gene: TRBV27
J gene: TRBJ2-7
clone size: .
D gene: .
CDR3 DNA: TGTGCCAGCAGTCCGCGTAGGGGCTCATACGAGCAGTACTTC
CDR3 protein: CASSPRRGSYEQYF

V gene: TRBV3-1/TRBV3-2
J gene: TRBJ1-2
clone size: .
D gene: .
CDR3 DNA: TGTGCCAGCAGCCATACAGGACAGTTGTATGGCTACACCTTC
CDR3 protein: CASSHTGQLYGYTF

V gene: TRBV7-2
J gene: TRBJ2-1
clone size: .
D gene: TRBD2
CDR3 DNA: TGTGCCAGCAGCCTCTTTAGCGGGAGGGCCAATGAGCAGTTCTTC
CDR3 protein: CASSLFSGRANEQFF

V gene: TRBV9
J gene: TRBJ2-5
clone size: .
D gene: .
CDR3 DNA: TGTGCCAGCAGCGTAGCTCAGGTAGCGGCCCGGGGGGAGACCCAGTACTTC
CDR3 protein: CASSVAQVAARGETQYF

V gene: TRBV7-9
J gene: TRBJ1-3
clone size: few
D gene: TRBD1
CDR3 DNA: TGTGCCAGCAGCTCAACGATCACAGGGGGCTTCGGAAACACCATATATTTT
CDR3 protein: CASSSTITGGFGNTIYF

V gene: TRBV7-2
J gene: TRBJ1-2
clone size: .
D gene: .
CDR3 DNA: TGTGCCAGCAGCTTCCAGGGATCGGAAGGCTACACCTTC
CDR3 protein: CASSFQGSEGYTF

V gene: TRBV5-1
J gene: TRBJ1-1
clone size: .
D gene: .
CDR3 DNA: TGCGCCAGCAGCTCCAACCGGGGAGTGCTGAACACTGAAGCTTTCTTT
CDR3 protein: CASSSNRGVLNTEAFF

V gene: TRBV10-3
J gene: TRBJ2-7
clone size: .
D gene: TRBD1
CDR3 DNA: TGTGCCATCAGTGAGAGAGGGGGCAAATACGAGCAGTACTTC
CDR3 protein: CAISERGGKYEQYF

V gene: TRBV10-2
J gene: TRBJ2-2
clone size: .
D gene: TRBD2
CDR3 DNA: TGCGCCAGCAGGGGGGGACTAGCGGGAGATGACGGGGAGCTGTTTTTT
CDR3 protein: CASRGGLAGDDGELFF

V gene: TRBV6-5
J gene: TRBJ1-2
clone size: .
D gene: .
CDR3 DNA: TGTGCCAGCTCCTACCTTCCGGGGATGGGAGGCTACACCTTC
CDR3 protein: CASSYLPGMGGYTF

V gene: TRBV2
J gene: TRBJ2-1
clone size: few
D gene: TRBD2
CDR3 DNA: TGTGCCAGCAGTGATCAGCGTCGGGGAGCGGGAGAATCGGATGAGCAGTTCTTC
CDR3 protein: CASSDQRRGAGESDEQFF

V gene: TRBV27
J gene: TRBJ1-1
clone size: .
D gene: .
CDR3 DNA: TGTGCCAGCAGTCGCACCTCCCCCGGTGTCATGAACACTGAAGCTTTCTTT
CDR3 protein: CASSRTSPGVMNTEAFF

V gene: TRBV25-1
J gene: TRBJ2-7
clone size: .
D gene: .
CDR3 DNA: TGTGCCAGCAGTGACCCACAGAAATACGAGCAGTACTTC
CDR3 protein: CASSDPQKYEQYF

V gene: TRBV7-8
J gene: TRBJ1-6
clone size: .
D gene: .
CDR3 DNA: TGTGCCAGCAGCTTAGCAGTCGGGTCTCCTGAACTCCACTTT
CDR3 protein: CASSLAVGSPELHF

V gene: TRBV7-8
J gene: TRBJ1-1
clone size: .
D gene: .
CDR3 DNA: TGTGCCAGCAGCCACCCGCAAGGGAGAGCTGAAGCTTTCTTT
CDR3 protein: CASSHPQGRAEAFF

V gene: TRBV13
J gene: TRBJ1-1
clone size: once
D gene: TRBD1
CDR3 DNA: TGTGCCAGCAGGAAGGGGGCTACAAGGACTGAAGCTTTCTTT
CDR3 protein: CASRKGATRTEAFF

V gene: TRBV7-9
J gene: TRBJ2-7
clone size: .
D gene: TRBD1
CDR3 DNA: TGTGCCAGCAGCCCCAGGAGAGGGGCAACAGGGGTGAACGAGCAGTACTTC
CDR3 protein: CASSPRRGATGVNEQYF

V gene: TRBV11-3
J gene: TRBJ2-3
clone size: .
D gene: .
CDR3 DNA: TGTGCCAGCAGCTTGGGTACCAAAAGCAGGGATACGCAGTATTTT
CDR3 protein: CASSLGTKSRDTQYF

V gene: TRBV15
J gene: TRBJ2-7
clone size: .
D gene: TRBD1
CDR3 DNA: TGTGCCACCAGCAGGGGACAGGTCAGCTACGAGCAGTACTTC
CDR3 protein: CATSRGQVSYEQYF

V gene: TRBV5-1
J gene: TRBJ1-3
clone size: .
D gene: .
CDR3 DNA: TGCGCCAGCAGCTTAACAGGAGCTCCGCAATCTGGAAACACCATATATTTT
CDR3 protein: CASSLTGAPQSGNTIYF

V gene: TRBV20-1
J gene: TRBJ2-4
clone size: .
D gene: TRBD2
CDR3 DNA: TGCAGTGCTAGTGGGACTAGCGGGAGAATGGGCAAAAACATTCAGTACTTC
CDR3 protein: CSASGTSGRMGKNIQYF

V gene: TRBV14
J gene: TRBJ2-2
clone size: .
D gene: TRBD2
CDR3 DNA: TGTGCCAGCAGCCGGGGACTAGCGAACACCGGGGAGCTGTTTTTT
CDR3 protein: CASSRGLANTGELFF

V gene: TRBV6-2/TRBV6-3
J gene: TRBJ2-7
clone size: .
D gene: TRBD1
CDR3 DNA: TGTGCCAGCAGTTACTCCTCGGGACAGGCTGAGCAGTACTTC
CDR3 protein: CASSYSSGQAEQYF

V gene: TRBV28
J gene: TRBJ2-1
clone size: .
D gene: TRBD2
CDR3 DNA: TGTGCCAGCAGCCCGGGACTAGCGGGAGGTGCCCACAATGAGCAGTTCTTC
CDR3 protein: CASSPGLAGGAHNEQFF

V gene: TRBV5-1
J gene: TRBJ2-1
clone size: once
D gene: TRBD2
CDR3 DNA: TGCGCCAGCAGCTTGGCCCGTGCCCTTGGCGGGGGCTCCTACAATGAGCAGTTCTTC
CDR3 protein: CASSLARALGGGSYNEQFF

V gene: TRBV6-5
J gene: TRBJ1-1
clone size: .
D gene: TRBD1
CDR3 DNA: TGTGCCAGCAGCCAGGGGGGACAGGTGAACACTGAAGCTTTCTTT
CDR3 protein: CASSQGGQVNTEAFF

V gene: TRBV11-2
J gene: TRBJ1-1
clone size: .
D gene: TRBD1
CDR3 DNA: TGTGCCAGCAGCCTAAGGACAGGGAGGGGGGGACTGAACACTGAAGCTTTCTTT
CDR3 protein: CASSLRTGRGGLNTEAFF

V gene: TRBV4-3
J gene: TRBJ1-1
clone size: .
D gene: .
CDR3 DNA: TGCGCCAGCAGCCAAGCCGAGCGGGGGCTGAAGGGAGCTTTCTTT
CDR3 protein: CASSQAERGLKGAFF

V gene: TRBV6-2/TRBV6-3
J gene: TRBJ2-1
clone size: .
D gene: .
CDR3 DNA: TGTGCCAGCAGTGCCAGGGGTTTCTACAATGAGCAGTTCTTC
CDR3 protein: CASSARGFYNEQFF

V gene: TRBV3-1/TRBV3-2
J gene: TRBJ2-1
clone size: .
D gene: TRBD2
CDR3 DNA: TGTGCCAGCAGTTTTACCCAGGGACTAGTTCGCGATGAGCAGTTCTTC
CDR3 protein: CASSFTQGLVRDEQFF

V gene: TRBV28
J gene: TRBJ1-1
clone size: once
D gene: .
CDR3 DNA: TGTGCCAGCAGTTTAGGGCCGAAGGAATTCACTGAAGCTTTCTTT
CDR3 protein: CASSLGPKEFTEAFF

V gene: TRBV7-2
J gene: TRBJ1-5
clone size: .
D gene: .
CDR3 DNA: TGTGCCAGCAGCCCATCCAGCAATCAGCCCCAGCATTTT
CDR3 protein: CASSPSSNQPQHF

V gene: TRBV5-4
J gene: TRBJ2-7
clone size: .
D gene: TRBD2
CDR3 DNA: TGTGCCAGCAGCTTGTTGTCCGTAGCGGGAGCAAGTGAGCAGTACTTC
CDR3 protein: CASSLLSVAGASEQYF

V gene: TRBV3-1/TRBV3-2
J gene: TRBJ2-1
clone size: .
D gene: .
CDR3 DNA: TGTGCCAGCAGCCAGAGTGATGAGCAGTTCTTC
CDR3 protein: CASSQSDEQFF

V gene: TRBV5-6
J gene: TRBJ2-3
clone size: once
D gene: TRBD1
CDR3 DNA: TGTGCCAGCAGCTTGAAGGGGGACAGGGCCACAGATACGCAGTATTTT
CDR3 protein: CASSLKGDRATDTQYF

V gene: TRBV18
J gene: TRBJ2-7
clone size: .
D gene: TRBD2
CDR3 DNA: TGTGCCAGCTCACACCGGGCACCGGGACTAGCGGGAGTGTTAGGATACGAGCAGTACTTC
CDR3 protein: CASSHRAPGLAGVLGYEQYF

V gene: TRBV27
J gene: TRBJ1-5
clone size: .
D gene: TRBD1
CDR3 DNA: TGTGCCAGCAGTTTCTCACAGGGGGCGAATCAGCCCCAGCATTTT
CDR3 protein: CASSFSQGANQPQHF

V gene: TRBV7-7
J gene: TRBJ2-6
clone size: .
D gene: .
CDR3 DNA: TGTGCCAGCAGTTCTGATTTCGGTGGGGCCAACGTCCTGACTTTC
CDR3 protein: CASSSDFGGANVLTF

V gene: TRBV11-2
J gene: TRBJ2-5
clone size: few
D gene: TRBD1
CDR3 DNA: TGTGCCAGCAGCTTAGGCACAGGGGGTAGGGAGACCCAGTACTTC
CDR3 protein: CASSLGTGGRETQYF

V gene: TRBV7-2
J gene: TRBJ2-4
clone size: .
D gene: TRBD1
CDR3 DNA: TGTGCCAGCAGCTTAGGGCCGACAGGGGTCCCTCAAAACATTCAGTACTTC
CDR3 protein: CASSLGPTGVPQNIQYF

V gene: TRBV5-1
J gene: TRBJ2-7
clone size: once
D gene: TRBD1
CDR3 DNA: TGCGCCAGCAGCCGGACAGGGGTCTCCTACGAGCAGTACTTC
CDR3 protein: CASSRTGVSYEQYF

V gene: TRBV3-1/TRBV3-2
J gene: TRBJ2-7
clone size: .
D gene: TRBD1
CDR3 DNA: TGTGCCAGCAGCCCTAAAATGGAGACAGGGGGCTACGAGCAGTACTTC
CDR3 protein: CASSPKMETGGYEQYF

V gene: TRBV3-1/TRBV3-2
J gene: TRBJ2-4
clone size: .
D gene: .
CDR3 DNA: TGTGCCAGCAGCGAAGACCTAGCCAAAAACATTCAGTACTTC
CDR3 protein: CASSEDLAKNIQYF

V gene: TRBV10-3
J gene: TRBJ2-2
clone size: .
D gene: .
CDR3 DNA: TGTGCCATCAGTGAGTTTGGAGGGCGGTCCGGGGAGCTGTTTTTT
CDR3 protein: CAISEFGGRSGELFF

V gene: TRBV5-1
J gene: TRBJ2-3
clone size: .
D gene: .
CDR3 DNA: TGCGCCAGCAGCTGGGCTGCGCTCACAGATACGCAGTATTTT
CDR3 protein: CASSWAALTDTQYF

V gene: TRBV7-2
J gene: TRBJ1-2
clone size: .
D gene: .
CDR3 DNA: TGTGCCAGCAGCTTAGGGTGGGGCGTCGGCTACACCTTC
CDR3 protein: CASSLGWGVGYTF

V gene: TRBV7-8
J gene: TRBJ1-4
clone size: .
D gene: TRBD1
CDR3 DNA: TGTGCCAGCAGCTTAGCCTCAAGGGGGCGCGGAGCTAATGAAAAACTGTTTTTT
CDR3 protein: CASSLASRGRGANEKLFF

V gene: TRBV7-2
J gene: TRBJ2-5
clone size: .
D gene: TRBD1
CDR3 DNA: TGTGCCAGCAGCTTAATTACAGGGGGCCAAGAGACCCAGTACTTC
CDR3 protein: CASSLITGGQETQYF

V gene: TRBV7-2
J gene: TRBJ2-7
clone size: .
D gene: .
CDR3 DNA: TGTGCCAGCAGCTCTACAGGGCCCGACTCCTACGAGCAGTACTTC
CDR3 protein: CASSSTGPDSYEQYF

V gene: TRBV30
J gene: TRBJ2-5
clone size: .
D gene: .
CDR3 DNA: TGTGCCTGGAGTCGGGGTCAGGGGGAGACCCAGTACTTC
CDR3 protein: CAWSRGQGETQYF

V gene: TRBV12-5
J gene: TRBJ1-1
clone size: .
D gene: .
CDR3 DNA: TGTGCTAGTGCCGGGGGGGGAATGAACACTGAAGCTTTCTTT
CDR3 protein: CASAGGGMNTEAFF

V gene: TRBV2
J gene: TRBJ1-5
clone size: .
D gene: .
CDR3 DNA: TGTGCCAGCAGTGGGGGCGGGGGAACTCAGCCCCAGCATTTT
CDR3 protein: CASSGGGGTQPQHF

V gene: TRBV11-3
J gene: TRBJ2-7
clone size: .
D gene: .
CDR3 DNA: TGTGCCAGCAGCTTGGACAGCACCCGGCCTATGGACGAGCAGTACTTC
CDR3 protein: CASSLDSTRPMDEQYF

V gene: TRBV30
J gene: TRBJ2-1
clone size: .
D gene: .
CDR3 DNA: TGTGCCGGGAGGAGGTCCTACAATGAGCAGTTCTTC
CDR3 protein: CAGRRSYNEQFF

V gene: TRBV28
J gene: TRBJ1-1
clone size: .
D gene: .
CDR3 DNA: TGTGCCAGCGGCCCAGGTGACACTGAAGCTTTCTTT
CDR3 protein: CASGPGDTEAFF

V gene: TRBV15
J gene: TRBJ1-2
clone size: .
D gene: TRBD1
CDR3 DNA: TGTGCCACCAGCATTCCGGGACAGTCCTATGGCTACACCTTC
CDR3 protein: CATSIPGQSYGYTF

V gene: TRBV19
J gene: TRBJ2-1
clone size: .
D gene: TRBD2
CDR3 DNA: TGTGCCAGTAGTATAGGCGGGAGGGCCCGCGATGAGCAGTTCTTC
CDR3 protein: CASSIGGRARDEQFF

V gene: TRBV15
J gene: TRBJ1-2
clone size: .
D gene: .
CDR3 DNA: TGTGCCACCAGCAGTGAGCCGCACTATGGCTACACCTTC
CDR3 protein: CATSSEPHYGYTF